This T cell receptor (beta chain) was identified during a study of blood T cell repertoires in COVID-19. For the study at large: Samples representing acute and convalescent COVID-19 were sourced from the United States, Italy and Spain. Sources were T cells, B-cell-depleted T cells, or PBMCs; the material itself was cDNA or gDNA.

Per the original data handling: Cell counts per sample came from amplifying reference gene primers. The table came from immunoSEQ multiplex PCR; TCRdb's copy has only in-frame clones and leaves some out. V and J calls and clone size are copied from that table; D and trimming were computed from the DNA. The top ten hold approximately 1.3% of the sample, which has roughly 300,000 clones, about 83% seen once. The CDR3 has 11 amino acids. The germline CDR1 and CDR2 sequences are MNHEY and SVGAGI. With V trimmed by 11 bases and J by 5 bases, 1 base remained unmatched. The J gene is TRBJ2-2, the V gene TRBV6-5; TRBD1 matches 8 bases. The material sequenced was peripheral blood. The sequence derives from a woman between 50 and 59 years old with acute or convalescent COVID-19. This CDR3 is CAGQGTGELFF. CDR3 bases: TGTGCCGGACAGGGTACCGGGGAGCTGTTTTTT.